This TCR beta chain was obtained from a study of PD-L1 blockade in urothelial cancer. Across the study: Every 3 weeks, patients received intravenous atezolizumab 1,200 mg, beginning 2014. Bladder-origin urothelial cancer in males described most of the roughly 30 patients.

Generated by immunoSEQ multiplex PCR, the TCRdb table keeps only in-frame clones and is missing some. This repertoire shows around 130,000 clones, approximately 88% found once; its top ten account for 3.2%. CDR1 and CDR2 (germline): SGDLS, YYNGEE. The CDR3 covers 16 residues. V lost 1 base to trimming and J lost 7 bases; unmatched junction nucleotides: 11. Documented time point: pretreatment peripheral blood. The diagnosis in patients was locally advanced or metastatic urothelial carcinoma. This material consisted of PBMCs, taken around atezolizumab (anti-PD-L1) treatment. The chain recombines TRBV9 with TRBJ1-2; the match to TRBD1 covers 9 bases. This TCR came from a man in his fifties with urothelial cancer. CDR3 region: CASSVQSGTGQRGYTF. As DNA, the CDR3 is TGTGCCAGCAGCGTACAGTCCGGGACAGGGCAGCGTGGCTACACCTTC.